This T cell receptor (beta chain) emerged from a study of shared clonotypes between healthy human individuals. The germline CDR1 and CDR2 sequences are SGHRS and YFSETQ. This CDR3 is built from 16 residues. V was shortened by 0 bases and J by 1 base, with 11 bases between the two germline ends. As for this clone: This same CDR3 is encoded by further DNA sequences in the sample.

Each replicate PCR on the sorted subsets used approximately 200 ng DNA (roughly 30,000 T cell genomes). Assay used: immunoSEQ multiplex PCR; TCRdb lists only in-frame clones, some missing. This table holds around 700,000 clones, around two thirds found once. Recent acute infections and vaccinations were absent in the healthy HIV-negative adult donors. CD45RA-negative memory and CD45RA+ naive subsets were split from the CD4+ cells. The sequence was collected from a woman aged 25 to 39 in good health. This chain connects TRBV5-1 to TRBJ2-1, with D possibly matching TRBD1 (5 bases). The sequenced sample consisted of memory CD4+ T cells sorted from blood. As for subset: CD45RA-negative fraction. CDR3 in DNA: TGCGCCAGCAGCTTGGGTGGGGCAGCTTCCTACAATGAGCAGTTCTTC. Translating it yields CASSLGGAASYNEQFF.